These T cell receptor beta chains were read from a single sample in a study of blood T cell repertoires in COVID-19. Clones were read by immunoSEQ multiplex PCR, and TCRdb kept only the in-frame ones, dropping some. The top ten hold less than 4% of the sample, which has 250,000 to 300,000 clones, roughly 84% seen once. The source material was peripheral blood. Receptors originate from a woman between 18 and 29 years old with acute or convalescent COVID-19. Each CDR3 is given with its conserved first and last residue. A D gene is named only where the DNA matches it firmly. Clone size appears in some rows only: once, few, many, or a class for an expanded clone.

cdr3_aa	cdr3_nt	v_call	j_call	cdr3_length	clone_size	d_call
CASSEGVGELFF	TGTGCCAGCAGTGAGGGAGTCGGGGAGCTGTTTTTT	TRBV2	TRBJ2-2	12	NA	NA
CASSYSTRPRWETQYF	TGTGCCAGCAGTTACTCGACTAGACCTCGCTGGGAGACCCAGTACTTC	TRBV6-5	TRBJ2-5	16	NA	NA
CASSVWISALNTGELFF	TGTGCCAGCAGTGTATGGATTAGCGCTTTGAACACCGGGGAGCTGTTTTTT	TRBV27	TRBJ2-2	17	NA	NA
CASSRGDNDEQYF	TGTGCCAGCAGCCGGGGGGACAACGACGAGCAGTACTTC	TRBV11-3	TRBJ2-7	13	once	NA
CASTQNSGRIYEQYF	TGTGCCAGCACCCAAAATAGCGGGAGAATCTACGAGCAGTACTTC	TRBV11-2	TRBJ2-7	15	NA	TRBD2
CASSPVTGSSYEQYF	TGCGCCAGCAGCCCCGTGACAGGGAGCTCCTACGAGCAGTACTTC	TRBV5-1	TRBJ2-7	15	NA	TRBD1
CASSPDRAQPQHF	TGTGCCAGCAGCCCGGACAGGGCTCAGCCCCAGCATTTT	TRBV6-5	TRBJ1-5	13	NA	TRBD1
CASGLSGTAYNSPLHF	TGTGCTAGTGGTTTGTCAGGGACAGCCTATAATTCACCCCTCCACTTT	TRBV12-5	TRBJ1-6	16	NA	TRBD1
CAISGEDIQYF	TGTGCCATCTCTGGCGAGGACATTCAGTACTTC	TRBV10-3	TRBJ2-4	11	NA	NA
CASSTDRNTGELFF	TGTGCCAGCAGCACCGACAGAAACACCGGGGAGCTGTTTTTT	TRBV7-2	TRBJ2-2	14	NA	NA
CASSPLVSGSESEQYF	TGTGCCAGCTCACCTTTAGTGAGCGGGTCCGAGTCCGAGCAGTACTTC	TRBV18	TRBJ2-7	16	NA	NA
CASSFDRTSGSNEQFF	TGTGCCAGCAGTTTCGACCGGACTAGCGGGAGCAATGAGCAGTTCTTC	TRBV27	TRBJ2-1	16	NA	TRBD2
CASSTGTSGSTDTQYF	TGTGCCAGCAGCACCGGGACTAGCGGAAGCACAGATACGCAGTATTTT	TRBV11-3	TRBJ2-3	16	NA	TRBD2
CAIRDHSSDQPQHF	TGTGCCATCAGAGACCACAGCTCCGATCAGCCCCAGCATTTT	TRBV10-3	TRBJ1-5	14	NA	NA
CASSYETGIVETQYF	TGTGCCAGCAGTTACGAGACAGGGATAGTGGAGACCCAGTACTTC	TRBV6-5	TRBJ2-5	15	NA	TRBD1
CASNGHQNTEAFF	TGTGCCAGCAACGGACATCAGAACACTGAAGCTTTCTTT	TRBV7-9	TRBJ1-1	13	NA	NA
CASSEAVSFEQYF	TGCGCCAGCAGTGAGGCAGTGTCTTTTGAGCAGTACTTC	TRBV10-1	TRBJ2-7	13	NA	NA
CASSFQQRIEQYF	TGCGCCAGCAGCTTTCAGCAGCGGATCGAGCAGTACTTC	TRBV5-1	TRBJ2-7	13	NA	NA
CASSLAPTSGIHEQYF	TGTGCCAGCAGCTTAGCCCCGACTAGCGGGATCCACGAGCAGTACTTC	TRBV7-8	TRBJ2-7	16	NA	TRBD2
CASSRLAEETQYF	TGTGCCAGCAGCAGACTAGCGGAAGAGACCCAGTACTTC	TRBV6-5	TRBJ2-5	13	once	TRBD2
CASSLYVREPSYEQYF	TGTGCCAGCAGTTTATATGTGCGCGAACCTAGCTACGAGCAGTACTTC	TRBV28	TRBJ2-7	16	once	NA
CASSLARGPNYGYTF	TGTGCCAGCAGCTTAGCTAGGGGCCCTAACTATGGCTACACCTTC	TRBV7-8	TRBJ1-2	15	NA	NA
CASSEREGQQNTEAFF	TGTGCCAGCAGCGAAAGAGAGGGACAGCAGAACACTGAAGCTTTCTTT	TRBV13	TRBJ1-1	16	once	TRBD1
CASSYSTSGSYEQYF	TGTGCCAGCAGTTACTCGACTAGCGGCTCCTACGAGCAGTACTTC	TRBV6-6	TRBJ2-7	15	NA	TRBD2
CASSTGQNNSPLHF	TGTGCCAGCAGTACTGGACAGAATAATTCACCCCTCCACTTT	TRBV28	TRBJ1-6	14	NA	NA
CASSQGTGNTGELFF	TGTGCCAGCTCACAAGGGACAGGGAACACCGGGGAGCTGTTTTTT	TRBV18	TRBJ2-2	15	NA	TRBD1
CASSQGPGTGMNTEAFF	TGCGCCAGCAGCCAAGGACCCGGGACAGGAATGAACACTGAAGCTTTCTTT	TRBV4-3	TRBJ1-1	17	once	TRBD1
CASTRRLAGIYNEQFF	TGTGCCAGTACCCGACGACTAGCGGGTATCTACAATGAGCAGTTCTTC	TRBV19	TRBJ2-1	16	NA	TRBD2
CASSHDRSNNYGYTF	TGCGCCAGCAGCCATGACAGGTCTAATAACTATGGCTACACCTTC	TRBV4-3	TRBJ1-2	15	NA	NA
CATLTSGTETQYF	TGTGCCACATTAACTAGCGGGACTGAGACCCAGTACTTC	TRBV12-3/TRBV12-4	TRBJ2-5	13	NA	TRBD2
CASSEGLAGLYEQYF	TGTGCCAGCAGCGAAGGACTAGCGGGACTCTACGAGCAGTACTTC	TRBV7-2	TRBJ2-7	15	NA	TRBD2
CSVSLAGDSYEQYF	TGCAGCGTTTCATTAGCGGGGGATTCCTACGAGCAGTACTTC	TRBV29-1	TRBJ2-7	14	NA	TRBD2
CASSQQGYNSPLHF	TGTGCCAGCAGCCAACAGGGGTATAATTCACCCCTCCACTTT	TRBV7-2	TRBJ1-6	14	NA	TRBD1
CASKVLTGSETQYF	TGTGCCAGCAAGGTCCTAACAGGTTCTGAGACCCAGTACTTC	TRBV7-9	TRBJ2-5	14	once	NA
CASSQDLTSGWGVQETQYF	TGTGCCAGCAGCCAAGATTTGACTAGCGGGTGGGGGGTGCAAGAGACCCAGTACTTC	TRBV3-1/TRBV3-2	TRBJ2-5	19	NA	TRBD2
CASSRTSGSGETQYF	TGTGCCAGCAGTCGAACTAGCGGGAGCGGGGAGACCCAGTACTTC	TRBV7-9	TRBJ2-5	15	few	TRBD2
CASSLSGVLQGYNEQFF	TGTGCCAGCAGTTTATCGGGGGTATTACAGGGTTACAATGAGCAGTTCTTC	TRBV27	TRBJ2-1	17	NA	NA
CASSQSTDRAGYGYTF	TGTGCCAGCAGTCAATCCACGGACAGGGCGGGTTATGGCTACACCTTC	TRBV6-2/TRBV6-3	TRBJ1-2	16	NA	TRBD1
CATSDFPTSGRWYTQYF	TGTGCCACCAGTGATTTTCCGACTAGCGGGAGGTGGTATACGCAGTATTTT	TRBV24-1	TRBJ2-3	17	NA	TRBD2
CASSQGQGLNSPLHF	TGTGCCAGCAGCCAAGGGCAGGGGTTAAATTCACCCCTCCACTTT	TRBV3-1/TRBV3-2	TRBJ1-6	15	NA	NA
CASSQAGQPYGYTF	TGTGCCAGCAGCCAAGCAGGACAGCCCTATGGCTACACCTTC	TRBV14	TRBJ1-2	14	NA	NA
CASSDTGQGYRIF	TGTGCCAGCAGTGACACGGGACAGGGGTATCGGATCTTC	TRBV6-4	TRBJ2-1	13	few	TRBD1